This T cell receptor beta chain is from a study of neoadjuvant anti-PD-1 for oral cavity cancer. The overall study: Before surgery, most patients got three to four biweekly 3 mg/kg nivolumab doses.

Time point described: after neoadjuvant nivolumab, at surgical resection. The assay was immunoSEQ multiplex PCR, and TCRdb's table has in-frame clones only and misses some. The table lists more than 11,000 clones, just under 75% of them singletons. J lost 2 bases, V lost 0 bases, and 2 bases had no gene match. Germline V CDR1 and CDR2: GTSNPN, SVGIG (reference sequence). This CDR3 region has 14 residues. The input for sequencing was PBMCs, taken after nivolumab (anti-PD-1) treatment. This clonotype was sampled from a person aged 35 to 85 with oral cavity squamous cell carcinoma. V gene TRBV30 combines with J gene TRBJ2-7, with TRBD2 matching 9 bases. The CDR3 is CAWSVVAGAYEQYF. The CDR3 nucleotides read TGTGCCTGGAGTGTAGTAGCGGGAGCCTACGAGCAGTACTTC.